The clone carrying this T cell receptor (beta chain) has at least ten counts. As yet, its antigen is unknown. Any patient presenting with uncontrolled infection, other autoimmune disease, pregnancy or lactation was left out. The data originate from a study of T cells in Graves' hyperthyroidism and ophthalmopathy. Unmatched junction bases numbered 8, after V lost 4 bases and J lost 8 bases. Per germline, CDR1 SEHNR and CDR2 FQNEAQ (reference sequence). This CDR3 is 16 amino acids long. The study, taken as a whole, reports: Onset of ophthalmopathy came a median roughly 6.9 months after the model predicted it. Blood samples included most of the expanded thyroid clonotypes exceeding 0.001.

The TCR beta CDR3 regions underwent amplification using RNA transcripts as the source. HTBI primers were employed in a first-round RT-PCR of the TCR CDR3. Using its own MiXCR run on the multiplex PCR reads, TCRdb lists one record per CDR3 protein. The sample holds about 560,000 distinct CDR3 sequences, more than 15% seen once. This TCR came from a woman younger than 45 with Graves' hyperthyroidism. This sequence joins TRBV7-9 and TRBJ2-1, with 13 bases that match TRBD2. Sample: blood. As DNA, the CDR3 is TGTGCCAGCAGCTCGGGGAGACTAGCGGGAGGAGATGAGCAGTTCTTC. As protein: CASSSGRLAGGDEQFF.